Sequencing of this T cell receptor beta chain was carried out in a study of blood T cell repertoires in COVID-19. At the level of the study: Some COVID-19 samples were acute and others convalescent; all came from the United States, Italy and Spain.

With 2 bases clipped from V and 0 bases from J, the junction kept 5 bases outside the gene matches. The CDR3 runs 17 residues. Germline CDR1 is SGHVS and CDR2 is FQNEAQ. Profiling relied on immunoSEQ multiplex PCR, and the TCRdb table lists in-frame clones only, not all of them. The sample includes around 130,000 clones, about 88% of them seen just once. The chain links TRBV7-8 to TRBJ2-7; 12 bases are shared with TRBD2. The origin of this receptor is a human donor in a cohort sampled during active COVID-19. The sequenced sample consisted of peripheral blood. The CDR3: CASSLLSSGGASYEQYF. The CDR3 bases are TGTGCCAGCAGCTTACTCTCTAGCGGGGGGGCCTCCTACGAGCAGTACTTC.